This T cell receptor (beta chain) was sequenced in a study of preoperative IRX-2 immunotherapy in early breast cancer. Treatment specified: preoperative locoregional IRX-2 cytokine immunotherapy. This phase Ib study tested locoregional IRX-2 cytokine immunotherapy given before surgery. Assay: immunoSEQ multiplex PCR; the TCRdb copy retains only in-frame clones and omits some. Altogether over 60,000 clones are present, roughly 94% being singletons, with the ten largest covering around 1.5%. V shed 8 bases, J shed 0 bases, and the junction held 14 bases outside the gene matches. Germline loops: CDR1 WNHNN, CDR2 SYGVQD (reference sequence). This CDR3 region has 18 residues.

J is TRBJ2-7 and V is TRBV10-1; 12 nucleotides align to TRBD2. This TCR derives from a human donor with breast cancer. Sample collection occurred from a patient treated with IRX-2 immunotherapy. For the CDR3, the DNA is TGCGCCAGCTCTCTGACTAGCGGGAGTTTGGGAGGCTCCTACGAGCAGTACTTC. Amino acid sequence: CASSLTSGSLGGSYEQYF.